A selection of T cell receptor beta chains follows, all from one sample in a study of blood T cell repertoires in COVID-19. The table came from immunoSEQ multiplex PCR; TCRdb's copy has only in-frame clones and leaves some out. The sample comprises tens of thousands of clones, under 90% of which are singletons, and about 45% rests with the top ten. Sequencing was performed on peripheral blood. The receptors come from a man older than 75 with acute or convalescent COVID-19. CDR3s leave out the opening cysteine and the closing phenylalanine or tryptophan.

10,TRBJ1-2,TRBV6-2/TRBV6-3,ASSFRESGYT
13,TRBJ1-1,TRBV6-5,ASRRGQLGDTEAF
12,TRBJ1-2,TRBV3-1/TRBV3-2,ASSSGGTYYGYT
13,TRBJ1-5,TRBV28,ASSGDRPGNQPQH
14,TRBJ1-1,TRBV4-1,ASSQDDRGLRTEAF
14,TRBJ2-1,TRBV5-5,ASSLALGGNSYEQF
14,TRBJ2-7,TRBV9,ASSAGTGTFPEEQY
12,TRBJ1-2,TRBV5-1,ASSLQGADYGYT
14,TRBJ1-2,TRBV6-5,ASSYDHGRASDGYT
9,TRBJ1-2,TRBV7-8,ASSASYGYT
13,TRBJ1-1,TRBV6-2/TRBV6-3,ASSYDRERSTEAF
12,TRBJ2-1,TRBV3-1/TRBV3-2,ASSQDFRGNEQF
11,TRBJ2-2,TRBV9,ASSVYSSGELF
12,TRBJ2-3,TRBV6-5,ASSYRGGADTQY
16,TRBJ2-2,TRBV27,ASSPLGRTGPNTGELF
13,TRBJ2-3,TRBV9,ASSVAGGSTDTQY
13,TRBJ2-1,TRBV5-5,ASSLLEPSYNEQF
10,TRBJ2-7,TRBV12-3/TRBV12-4,ASNDRHTEQY
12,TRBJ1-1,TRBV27,ASRRTGTNTEAF
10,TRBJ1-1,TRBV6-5,ASSHMNTEAF
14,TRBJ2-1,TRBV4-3,ASSQIAGGPYNEQF
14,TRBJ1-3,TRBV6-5,ASSYSRTGSRNTIY
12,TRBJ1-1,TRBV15,ATSRAVVNTEAF
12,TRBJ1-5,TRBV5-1,ASSPGTSNQPQH
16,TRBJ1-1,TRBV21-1,ASSKGAGGPKTDTEAF
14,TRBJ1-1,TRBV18,ASSPLDSFMNTEAF
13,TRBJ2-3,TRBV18,ASSQEKFSTDTQY